A single sample gave rise to the 26 T cell receptor beta chains below, sequenced in a study of post-analysis software for immune sequencing data (dated by TCRdb to 2015 to 2017). Overall results and qualifications from the work: Four or five TRBV segments, including TRBV5-6, TRBV5-1 and TRBV20-1, were significantly more frequent in patients than controls.

No antigen is known for these receptors. Libraries were prepared through PCR. Sequenced using an Illumina HiSeq 2500. Unique molecular identifiers were incorporated into TCR beta cDNA libraries to reduce PCR and sequencing biases. The raw public reads went through TCRdb reprocessing: fastp at Q25, MiXCR clone calling, in-frame beta chains kept. Each CDR3 protein gets just one entry, which takes the most common genes and DNA from the rows behind it. Present in this sample are 500,000 to 600,000 distinct CDR3 sequences, roughly 40% of which were seen just once. About 1.5% of the sample goes to the ten largest clones. The sequenced sample consisted of blood. Receptors originate from a girl under 18 with multiple sclerosis.

The J gene is TRBJ1-4, the V gene TRBV7-9; 11 bases are shared with TRBD1. Trimming removed 5 bases from V and 4 bases from J; junction bases left unmatched: 6. CDR1 is SEHNR, CDR2 FQNEAQ, per germline (reference sequence). This CDR3 has 16 residues. The CDR3 here is CASSPWTGGDNEKLFF. DNA of the CDR3: TGTGCCAGCAGCCCATGGACAGGGGGCGATAATGAAAAACTGTTTTTT.

V is TRBV7-3 and J is TRBJ2-1; 11 bases are shared with TRBD2. CDR3 length: 16 residues. The junction had 9 bases not matched to a gene; V was cut back by 5 bases and J by 6 bases. Looked up from germline, CDR1 is SGHTA and CDR2 is FQGTGA. The CDR3 loop is CASSPTSGSRANEQFF. The CDR3 DNA sequence: TGTGCCAGCAGCCCCACTAGCGGGAGTAGGGCCAATGAGCAGTTCTTC.

This clonotype appeared a few times. The gene calls are TRBV4-2 and TRBJ2-1; D possibly matches TRBD1 or TRBD2 (5 bases each). Germline V CDR1 and CDR2: LGHNA, YNFKEQ. Trimming removed 1 base from V and 8 bases from J, with 9 bases in between. The CDR3 length is 13 residues. The DNA of the CDR3 is TGTGCCAGCAGCCAAGTGGGGGTCGATGAGCAGTTCTTC. Protein: CASSQVGVDEQFF.

This chain connects TRBV28 to TRBJ2-5; D ambiguous. The germline CDR1 and CDR2 sequences are MDHEN and SYDVKM. This CDR3 is built from 15 residues. The ends were cut back, 8 bases at V and 0 bases at J, with 16 bases in the middle. The CDR3 here is CASGLRDWYQETQYF. The CDR3 coding sequence is TGTGCCAGCGGTCTAAGAGACTGGTACCAAGAGACCCAGTACTTC.

With regard to this clonotype: Sequence at one end of the junction differs from germline and may be a read error. This rearrangement joins TRBV4-1 to TRBJ2-1, with TRBD1 as a possible D gene (5 bases). The length of the CDR3 is 16 residues. The germline V gene has CDR1 MGHRA and CDR2 YSYEKL. The CDR3 sequence: CACSQAAGWTYNEQFF. The CDR3 region has the DNA TGCGCCTGCAGCCAAGCCGCAGGGTGGACCTACAATGAGCAGTTCTTC.

The chain has TRBV24-1 and TRBJ2-1, with 15 bases aligning to TRBD2. The germline CDR1 and CDR2 sequences are KGHDR and SFDVKD. The CDR3 contains 18 residues. V shed 3 bases and J 7 bases; nucleotides not matched to a gene: 9. The DNA of the CDR3 is TGTGCCACCAGTGATCCGGGACTAGCGGGAGGCGGGAGGAATGAGCAGTTCTTC. It codes for CATSDPGLAGGGRNEQFF.

The chain couples TRBV25-1 to TRBJ2-1; 7 nucleotides match TRBD2. Losses at the gene ends were 4 bases for V and 7 bases for J; bases not matched to a gene: 7. CDR1 and CDR2 (germline): MGHDK, SYGVNS. The CDR3 has 14 amino acids. The CDR3 DNA follows: TGTGCCAGCAGTGGGGACTACCCTATGAATGAGCAGTTCTTC. Translating it yields CASSGDYPMNEQFF.

The rearrangement uses TRBV5-1 and TRBJ2-6, with a possible D match to TRBD1 (6 bases). The V and J ends lost 0 bases and 0 bases respectively, with 10 bases between them. Germline loops: CDR1 SGHRS, CDR2 YFSETQ. This CDR3 has 17 residues. CDR3 protein: CASSLVLGASGANVLTF. The CDR3 region has the DNA TGCGCCAGCAGCTTGGTTCTGGGGGCCTCTGGGGCCAACGTCCTGACTTTC.

The chain combines TRBV6-5 with TRBJ2-1; 7 bases align to TRBD1. The CDR3 totals 14 residues. Germline CDR1 reads MNHEY; CDR2 reads SVGAGI. Trimming cost V 0 bases and J 12 bases; bases outside gene matches: 8. CDR3 nucleotide sequence: TGTGCCAGCAGTTACTCGAGACAGGGAGCTGGGCAGTTCTTC. Its translation: CASSYSRQGAGQFF.

The rearrangement links TRBV5-1 to TRBJ2-5; no firm D call. CDR1 SGHRS and CDR2 YFSETQ come from the germline V gene. The V end was cut by 4 bases, the J end by 5 bases, with 15 bases between. The CDR3 is 14 amino acids. The CDR3 nucleotides are TGCGCCAGCAGCCCCGACCCGACTGGGGAGACCCAGTACTTC. Amino acids: CASSPDPTGETQYF. Full variable domain (missing parts from reference TRBV5-1 and TRBJ2-5): KAGVTQTPRYLIKTRGQQVTLSCSPISGHRSVSWYQQTPGQGLQFLFEYFSETQRNKGNFPGRFSGRQFSNSRSEMNVSTLELGDSALYLCASSPDPTGETQYFGPGTRLLVL.

This clonotype appeared a few times. CDR3: CATRQGRQYNEQFF. CDR3 bases: TGTGCCACCAGACAGGGAAGGCAATACAATGAGCAGTTCTTC. V is TRBV6-5 and J is TRBJ2-1, with 7 bases lining up with TRBD1. The CDR3 totals 14 residues. Looked up from germline, CDR1 is MNHEY and CDR2 is SVGAGI. V lost 10 bases to trimming and J lost 4 bases; unmatched junction nucleotides: 10.

The CDR3: CATRGLGQGADTQYF. CDR3 in DNA: TGTGCCACAAGAGGGCTGGGACAGGGGGCAGATACGCAGTATTTT. The chain has TRBV12-3 or TRBV12-4 and TRBJ2-3, with 11 bases lining up with TRBD1. Germline trimming cut 10 bases from V and 4 bases from J; bases unmatched to any gene: 10. The CDR3 contains 15 residues.

The V gene is TRBV20-1, the J gene TRBJ2-7; tentative D call: TRBD2 (6 bases). CDR3 length: 15 amino acids. CDR1 is DFQATT, CDR2 SNEGSKA, per germline (reference sequence). The V end was cut by 4 bases, the J end by 2 bases, with 18 bases between. DNA of the CDR3: TGCAGTGCTATCCAACCTGGGGGGAGCACCTACGAGCAGTACTTC. Its protein is CSAIQPGGSTYEQYF.

The V call is TRBV27, the J call TRBJ2-6, with 8 bases that match TRBD1. CDR3 size: 17 residues. CDR1 and CDR2 (germline): MNHEY, SMNVEV (reference sequence). The junction had 11 bases not matched to a gene; V was cut back by 8 bases and J by 2 bases. The CDR3: CASAAGTGLTGANVLTF. The CDR3 DNA sequence: TGTGCCAGCGCGGCTGGGACAGGTCTAACTGGGGCCAACGTCCTGACTTTC.

The rearrangement links TRBV29-1 to TRBJ1-2; D is undetermined. This CDR3 has 13 residues. Germline CDR1 reads SQVTM; CDR2 reads ANQGSEA. The V end was cut by 6 bases, the J end by 1 base, with 12 bases between. CDR3 protein: CSVLDGDNYGYTF. The CDR3 coding sequence is TGCAGCGTCCTGGACGGGGATAACTATGGCTACACCTTC.

The chain employs TRBV6-1 and TRBJ2-7; possible D gene TRBD2, 6 bases. Trimming took 8 bases from V and 0 from J, leaving 14 bases between them. The CDR3 covers 14 residues. CDR1 and CDR2 (germline): MNHNS, SASEGT. The CDR3 sequence: CASLGEASSYEQYF. DNA of the CDR3: TGTGCCAGCTTGGGGGAGGCCTCCTCCTACGAGCAGTACTTC.

CDR3 sequence (DNA): TGTGCCAGCAGTTTGGGCCAGATGAGCTCCTACGAGCAGTACTTC. Amino acid sequence: CASSLGQMSSYEQYF. V usage is TRBV12-3 or TRBV12-4 and J usage is TRBJ2-7; D not resolved. This CDR3 is built from 15 residues. Deletions cut 3 bases from V and 0 bases from J, with 12 bases between.

The V call is TRBV4-1, the J call TRBJ1-5; TRBD1 is a possible D gene (5 bases). This CDR3 has 18 residues. Trimming took 0 bases from V and 7 from J, leaving 22 bases between them. Germline CDR1 reads MGHRA; CDR2 reads YSYEKL. The DNA for the CDR3 is TGCGCCAGCAGCCAAGATTTGTATGCCGAGACGGGGGACCAGCCCCAGCATTTT. Translation: CASSQDLYAETGDQPQHF.

The count of this clonotype is one. V and J are TRBV4-1 and TRBJ2-5, with D maybe TRBD2 (5 bases). CDR1 and CDR2 from the germline V gene are MGHRA and YSYEKL. The CDR3 length is 15 residues. V dropped 1 base and J dropped 1 base, with 10 bases sitting between them. The CDR3 sequence: CASSQGGLLQETQYF. The DNA of the CDR3 is TGCGCCAGCAGCCAAGGAGGGCTGCTCCAAGAGACCCAGTACTTC.

This clonotype was picked up a small number of times. The V call is TRBV5-1, the J call TRBJ2-2; unclear D gene. The germline gives CDR1 SGHRS, CDR2 YFSETQ. V was clipped by 0 bases and J by 3 bases, with 9 bases between them. CDR3 size: 15 residues. CDR3 DNA: TGCGCCAGCAGCTTGGAAGGGCTCCACACCGGGGAGCTGTTTTTT. Translating gives CASSLEGLHTGELFF.

The chain recombines TRBV7-2 with TRBJ1-1; D possibly corresponds to TRBD1 (6 bases). Germline lookup yields CDR1 SGHTA and CDR2 FQGNSA. Trimming cost V 5 bases and J 1 base, with 20 bases left between them. This CDR3 has 17 amino acids. CDR3 DNA sequence: TGTGCCAGCAGCCACCCCCAGGGGCAGCCCAAGAACACTGAAGCTTTCTTT. It is translated as CASSHPQGQPKNTEAFF.

The genes are TRBV7-6 and TRBJ2-2; 7 bases align to TRBD2. Germline V gene data show CDR1 as SGHVS and CDR2 as FNYEAQ. J gave up 7 bases and V 5 bases, and 10 bases lay outside the gene matches. CDR3 length equals 15 residues. The CDR3 region is CASSRVREGNGELFF. The CDR3 region has the DNA TGTGCCAGCAGCAGAGTCAGGGAGGGTAACGGGGAGCTGTTTTTT.

The V gene is TRBV5-1, the J gene TRBJ2-5; a possible D gene is TRBD2 (5 bases). V was clipped by 1 base and J by 0 bases, with 19 bases between them. This CDR3 is built from 18 residues. The V gene's germline CDR1 is SGHRS and CDR2 YFSETQ. The CDR3 loop is CASSLWRFERPYQETQYF. In DNA form, the CDR3 reads TGCGCCAGCAGCTTGTGGCGCTTTGAGCGGCCTTACCAAGAGACCCAGTACTTC.

This clonotype has just a few counts. The rearrangement links TRBV4-2 to TRBJ2-3; D is ambiguous. The CDR3 consists of 15 residues. The V gene's germline CDR1 is LGHNA and CDR2 YNFKEQ. Trimming pared 0 bases from V and 6 bases from J, leaving 13 bases between. The CDR3 nucleotides read TGTGCCAGCAGCCAAGATAGAAACGCTAGGGATACGCAGTATTTT. It specifies CASSQDRNARDTQYF.

V and J are TRBV7-3 and TRBJ2-2, with D possibly called TRBD1 or TRBD2 (5 bases each). The CDR3 consists of 16 residues. Deletions cut 2 bases from V and 5 bases from J, with 15 bases between. CDR1 and CDR2 (germline): SGHTA, FQGTGA. This CDR3 is CASSLWGYERTGELFF. The CDR3 DNA reads TGTGCCAGCAGCTTATGGGGGTATGAGAGGACCGGGGAGCTGTTTTTT.

The V call is TRBV20-1, the J call TRBJ2-1; D is perhaps TRBD2 (5 bases). The V gene's germline CDR1 is DFQATT and CDR2 SNEGSKA (reference sequence). Trimming stripped 3 bases from V and 2 bases from J, with 17 bases between. This CDR3 has 16 amino acids. Here the CDR3 reads CSASTPTRIPYNEQFF. DNA of the CDR3: TGCAGTGCTAGTACCCCAACTAGGATCCCCTACAATGAGCAGTTCTTC.